What follows are 21 T cell receptor beta chains derived from one specimen sequenced in a study of shared clonotypes between healthy human individuals. The table came from immunoSEQ multiplex PCR; TCRdb's copy has only in-frame clones and leaves some out. The sample includes about 1 million clones, around 75% of them seen just once. Sequenced: memory CD4+ T cells sorted from blood. Subset described: CD45RA-negative fraction. The origin of the receptors is a man aged 18 to 29 in good health.

The rearrangement uses TRBV7-9 and TRBJ1-1; D not resolved. Germline CDR1 SEHNR, CDR2 FQNEAQ (reference sequence). The CDR3 totals 12 residues. V lost 6 bases, J lost 11 bases, and 16 bases lay in between. The CDR3 spells CASSPNKVGAFF. CDR3 sequence (DNA): TGTGCCAGCAGTCCAAACAAGGTCGGGGCTTTCTTT. The full variable domain, in which reference TRBV7-9 and TRBJ1-1 provide the parts outside the CDR3, is DTGVSQNPRHKITKRGQNVTFRCDPISEHNRLYWYRQTLGQGPEFLTYFQNEAQLEKSRLLSDRFSAERPKGSFSTLEIQRTEQGDSAMYLCASSPNKVGAFFGQGTRLTVV.

The chain joins TRBV10-1 to TRBJ2-3; D uncertain. The germline V gene has CDR1 WNHNN and CDR2 SYGVQD (reference sequence). The V and J ends lost 4 bases and 5 bases respectively, with 4 bases between them. The CDR3 runs 11 residues. This CDR3 is CASSGRDTQYF. CDR3 sequence (DNA): TGCGCCAGCAGTGGGAGAGATACGCAGTATTTT.

The V call is TRBV2, the J call TRBJ2-2, with D uncertain. The CDR3 runs 16 residues. Germline V gene lookup returns CDR1 SNHLY and CDR2 FYNNEI. The ends were cut back, 7 bases at V and 0 bases at J, with 15 bases in the middle. CDR3 residues: CASKVADKANTGELFF. Here the CDR3 DNA reads TGTGCCAGCAAGGTGGCCGATAAAGCGAACACCGGGGAGCTGTTTTTT.

In this sample, this clone turned up a few times. This sequence joins TRBV5-8 and TRBJ2-5; no clear D gene. Germline values: CDR1 SGHTS, CDR2 YDEGEE. The length of the CDR3 is 14 residues. Trimming took off 0 bases at V and 0 bases at J, with 6 bases between the two ends. CDR3 in DNA: TGTGCCAGCAGCTTGGGGCCATACCAAGAGACCCAGTACTTC. This gives the protein CASSLGPYQETQYF.

As for this clone: Other DNA sequences in this specimen translate into the identical CDR3. The rearrangement joins TRBV27 to TRBJ2-7; D assignment may be TRBD1 or TRBD2 (5 bases each). Trimming took 6 bases from V and 0 from J, leaving 15 bases between them. The CDR3 is 15 residues long. CDR1 is MNHEY and CDR2 is SMNVEV in the germline V gene (reference sequence). CDR3 in amino acids: CASSLGTVSSYEQYF. The CDR3 coding sequence is TGTGCCAGCAGCCTCGGGACGGTCAGCTCCTACGAGCAGTACTTC.

This chain connects TRBV10-3 to TRBJ2-5, with TRBD1 identical over 7 bases. The last part of the DNA fits TRBJ2-7 better; the J call may be wrong. CDR3 length: 13 amino acids. The germline V gene encodes CDR1 ENHRY and CDR2 SYGVKD. The CDR3 here is CAVTPGQSYEQYF. DNA for the CDR3: TGTGCCGTAACCCCGGGACAGTCCTACGAGCAGTACTTC.

This clone was seen only a few times. The J gene is TRBJ2-1, the V gene TRBV7-3; TRBD1 might be the D (6 bases). Trimming pared 5 bases from V and 6 bases from J, leaving 14 bases between. CDR3 length: 14 amino acids. Per the germline V gene, CDR1 is SGHTA and CDR2 is FQGTGA. CDR3 amino acids: CASSPRQDRNEQFF. The CDR3 coding sequence is TGTGCCAGCAGCCCCCGACAGGACCGCAATGAGCAGTTCTTC.

The J gene is TRBJ1-4, the V gene TRBV5-1; no reliable D call. CDR1 is SGHRS, CDR2 YFSETQ, per germline. The V end was cut by 1 base, the J end by 5 bases, with 6 bases between. This CDR3 has 13 amino acids. The DNA for the CDR3 is TGCGCCAGCAGCTTGCTGGGAAATGAAAAACTGTTTTTT. It codes for CASSLLGNEKLFF.

Remarks on this clone: Other DNA sequences in the same sample also yield this CDR3. The V and J genes are TRBV9 and TRBJ2-3; 7 positions match TRBD1. V was clipped by 4 bases and J by 6 bases; unmatched bases: 5. Germline assignment: CDR1 SGDLS and CDR2 YYNGEE. This CDR3 is 13 amino acids long. CDR3 region: CASSPTGADTQYF. For the CDR3, the DNA is TGTGCCAGCAGCCCCACAGGGGCCGATACGCAGTATTTT.

Of note for this clone: Different DNA sequences within this sample yield the same CDR3. V is TRBV10-2 and J is TRBJ1-1; tentatively, D is TRBD1 (6 bases). V was cut by 4 bases and J by 2 bases, with 8 bases left in between. From germline, CDR1 is WSHSY and CDR2 SAAADI. CDR3 length: 13 amino acids. CDR3 protein: CASSGQANTEAFF. For the CDR3, the DNA is TGCGCCAGCAGTGGACAGGCCAACACTGAAGCTTTCTTT.

This clone has more than one count but fewer than ten. The CDR3 region has the DNA TGCGCCAGCAGCTTGGCCCCGCAATCCCAGGGGGGCACTGAAGCTTTCTTT. Encoded protein: CASSLAPQSQGGTEAFF. The chain joins TRBV5-1 to TRBJ1-1, with 7 bases fitting TRBD1. The V and J ends lost 0 bases and 4 bases, in that order; junction bases with no gene match: 12. The CDR3 length is 17 residues. Looked up from germline, CDR1 is SGHRS and CDR2 is YFSETQ.

Remarks on this clone: The identical CDR3 is also encoded by other nucleotide sequences in the sample. The V gene is TRBV5-1, the J gene TRBJ2-2; 8 bases line up with TRBD1. CDR1 SGHRS and CDR2 YFSETQ come from the germline V gene. Losses at the gene ends were 4 bases for V and 1 base for J; bases not matched to a gene: 3. The CDR3 runs 15 residues. CDR3 amino acids: CASSLGQGNTGELFF. As DNA, the CDR3 is TGCGCCAGCAGCCTCGGACAGGGGAACACCGGGGAGCTGTTTTTT.

This clone has a handful of counts. The CDR3 protein is CASSLAGAVNTEAFF. For the CDR3, the DNA is TGTGCCAGCAGTTTAGCAGGGGCAGTGAACACTGAAGCTTTCTTT. The J gene is TRBJ1-1, the V gene TRBV28, with D perhaps matching TRBD1 (6 bases). The CDR3 consists of 15 residues. The V end lost 2 bases, the J end lost 0 bases, and 10 bases lay between the germline ends. Germline CDR1 MDHEN, CDR2 SYDVKM. Full variable domain (outside the CDR3, taken from reference TRBV28 and TRBJ1-1): DVKVTQSSRYLVKRTGEKVFLECVQDMDHENMFWYRQDPGLGLRLIYFSYDVKMKEKGDIPEGYSVSREKKERFSLILESASTNQTSMYLCASSLAGAVNTEAFFGQGTRLTVV.

The J gene is TRBJ2-5, the V gene TRBV7-3; 12 positions match TRBD2. Germline V gene data show CDR1 as SGHTA and CDR2 as FQGTGA. The CDR3 runs to 14 residues. The trim removed 5 bases at V and 7 bases at J, leaving 5 bases unmatched. CDR3 in DNA: TGTGCCAGCAGCGCAACACTAGCGGGAGGGACCCAGTACTTC. This codes for CASSATLAGGTQYF. The full variable domain, with the rest looked up from reference TRBV7-3 and TRBJ2-5, is GAGVSQTPSNKVTEKGKYVELRCDPISGHTALYWYRQSLGQGPEFLIYFQGTGAADDSGLPNDRFFAVRPEGSVSTLKIQRTERGDSAVYLCASSATLAGGTQYFGPGTRLLVL.

The chain uses TRBV6-6 and TRBJ1-3, with D possibly being TRBD1 (6 bases). Looked up from germline, CDR1 is MNHNY and CDR2 is SVGAGI (reference sequence). Between the trimmed V and J ends, which lost 7 bases and 0 bases, there was a span of 13 bases. The CDR3 is 15 amino acids. The CDR3 protein is CASTLDSSSGNTIYF. In DNA, the CDR3 is TGTGCCAGCACCCTGGACAGTAGCTCTGGAAACACCATATATTTT.

The chain couples TRBV10-2 to TRBJ2-7, with 10 bases that match TRBD1. The germline V gene encodes CDR1 WSHSY and CDR2 SAAADI. The length of the CDR3 is 14 residues. The junction had 10 bases not matched to a gene; V was cut back by 7 bases and J by 7 bases. The CDR3, as DNA: TGCGCCAGCACCCAGGGACAGGGGAGAGGGGAGCAGTACTTC. This sequence encodes CASTQGQGRGEQYF.

Only one count was recorded for this clone. This CDR3 is also generated by other DNA sequences in the sample. This chain joins TRBV7-9 and TRBJ2-3; D uncertain. The CDR3 is made up of 12 amino acids. Germline V gene sequence: CDR1 SEHNR, CDR2 FQNEAQ (reference sequence). V was pared by 2 bases and J by 3 bases, with 3 bases between. Here the CDR3 DNA reads TGTGCCAGCAGCTTAATGACAGATACGCAGTATTTT. It specifies CASSLMTDTQYF. The complete variable domain, with remaining parts taken from reference TRBV7-9 and TRBJ2-3, reads DTGVSQNPRHKITKRGQNVTFRCDPISEHNRLYWYRQTLGQGPEFLTYFQNEAQLEKSRLLSDRFSAERPKGSFSTLEIQRTEQGDSAMYLCASSLMTDTQYFGPGTRLTVL.

The rearrangement uses TRBV4-2 and TRBJ2-2; D possibly corresponds to TRBD2 (6 bases). Trimming left V 0 bases short and J 9 bases short, with 14 bases between. The CDR3 is made up of 15 amino acids. From germline, CDR1 is LGHNA and CDR2 YNFKEQ. In DNA, the CDR3 is TGTGCCAGCAGCCAAGAATCTCAGGGAGGCAGGGAGCTGTTTTTT. Protein product: CASSQESQGGRELFF.

Concerning this clone itself: Within the sample, other DNA sequences also encode this same CDR3. V gene TRBV6-1 combines with J gene TRBJ1-3, with D possibly TRBD1 on 5 matching bases. Germline CDR1 MNHNS, CDR2 SASEGT. V was clipped by 2 bases and J by 0 bases, with 8 bases between them. This CDR3 has 15 amino acids. The CDR3: CASSETGASGNTIYF. CDR3 coding DNA: TGTGCCAGCAGTGAAACAGGAGCCTCTGGAAACACCATATATTTT.

This rearrangement joins TRBV10-3 to TRBJ2-3; 12 positions agree with TRBD2. The V and J ends lost 4 bases and 4 bases, in that order; junction bases with no gene match: 12. CDR1 is ENHRY, CDR2 SYGVKD, per germline. The CDR3 is made up of 18 amino acids. The CDR3 reads CAISGLAGEGRAADTQYF. The CDR3 DNA follows: TGTGCCATCAGTGGACTAGCGGGAGAGGGTAGGGCAGCAGATACGCAGTATTTT.

The chain links TRBV18 to TRBJ2-2, with 9 bases fitting TRBD1. V lost 3 bases to trimming and J lost 5 bases; unmatched junction nucleotides: 4. The length of the CDR3 is 15 residues. In germline, CDR1 is KGHSH, CDR2 LQKENI. The CDR3 region is CASSPPGQGTGELFF. In DNA, the CDR3 is TGTGCCAGCTCACCCCCGGGACAGGGTACCGGGGAGCTGTTTTTT.